This TCR beta chain was obtained from a study of T cells after yellow fever vaccination. The wider study: Where fractions had low cell numbers, libraries were prepared from them with the SMART-Seq v4 Ultra Low Input RNA kit. Findings and limits, study-wide: Contaminants from the bulk population, in the form of abundant clonotypes, could be found in FACS-sorted repertoires.

This clonotype has just a few counts. Its cognate antigen is unknown. UMIs and a universal primer site were added when TCR cDNA was made by 5'RACE template switching. TCRdb passed the 5' RACE reads through MiXCR, listing each CDR3 protein once. The sample yields under 200,000 distinct CDR3 sequences, roughly 9.6% seen once. The ends were cut back, 4 bases at V and 7 bases at J, with 10 bases in the middle. The V gene's germline CDR1 is LGHNA and CDR2 YNFKEQ. The CDR3 is 13 residues long. The receptor's source is a man younger than 35 who received the YFV17D yellow fever vaccine. The sample here was CD8+ T cells sorted from PBMCs, taken 15 days after the yellow fever booster vaccination. The V call is TRBV4-2, the J call TRBJ2-2, with D perhaps TRBD2 (5 bases). The CDR3 loop reads CASSRGMSGELFF. In nucleotides, the CDR3 is TGTGCCAGCAGCCGAGGGATGAGCGGGGAGCTGTTTTTT.